This T cell receptor (beta chain) was captured by sequencing in a study of OX40 agonist ivuxolimab in advanced cancers. Study background: Partial responses, seen in three patients, involved one hepatocellular carcinoma and two cutaneous melanomas.

The CDR3 has 14 amino acids. Trimming took 2 bases from V and 11 from J, leaving 16 bases between them. Per the germline V gene, CDR1 is MDHEN and CDR2 is SYDVKM. Assay used: immunoSEQ multiplex PCR; TCRdb lists only in-frame clones, some missing. The data show over 90,000 clones, 94% seen once. The TCR sequence derives from an adult with an advanced solid tumor such as melanoma, head and neck, liver or kidney cancer. The sequences come from CD4+ or CD8+ T cells sorted from blood, collected in a trial of the OX40 agonist ivuxolimab. The chain couples TRBV28 to TRBJ1-5; D call uncertain. Here the CDR3 DNA reads TGTGCCAGCAGTTTACGCCTAGGCGCCTTGGCCCAGCATTTT. It encodes CASSLRLGALAQHF.